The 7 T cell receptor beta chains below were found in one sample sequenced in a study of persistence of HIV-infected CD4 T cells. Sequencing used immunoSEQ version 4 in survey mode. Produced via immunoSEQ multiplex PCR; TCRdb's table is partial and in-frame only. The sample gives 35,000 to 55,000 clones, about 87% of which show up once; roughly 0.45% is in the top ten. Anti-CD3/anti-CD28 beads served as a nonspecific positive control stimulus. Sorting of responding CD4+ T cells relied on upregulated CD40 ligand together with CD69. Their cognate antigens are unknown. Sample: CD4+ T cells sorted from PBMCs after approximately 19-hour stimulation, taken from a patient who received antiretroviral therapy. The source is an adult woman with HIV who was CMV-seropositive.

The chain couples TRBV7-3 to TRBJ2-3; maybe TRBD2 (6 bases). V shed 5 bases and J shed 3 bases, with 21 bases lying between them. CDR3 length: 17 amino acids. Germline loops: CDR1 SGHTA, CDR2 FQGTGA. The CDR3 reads CASSPDGAAGLTDTQYF. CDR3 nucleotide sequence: TGTGCCAGCAGCCCCGACGGGGCGGCGGGACTTACAGATACGCAGTATTTT.

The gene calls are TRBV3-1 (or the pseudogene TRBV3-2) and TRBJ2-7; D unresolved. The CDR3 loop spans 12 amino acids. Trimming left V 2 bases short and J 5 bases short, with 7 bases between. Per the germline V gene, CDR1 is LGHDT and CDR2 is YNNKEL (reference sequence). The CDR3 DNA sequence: TGTGCCAGCAGCCAAAGGGTCCACGAGCAGTACTTC. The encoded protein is CASSQRVHEQYF.

For the CDR3, the DNA is TGTGCCAGCAGTGAACATGGGGGGCGCATTGACGTC. This gives the protein CASSEHGGRIDV. The chain is built from TRBV6-1 and TRBJ2-7; D tentatively reads TRBD1 or TRBD2 (6 bases each). This CDR3 region has 12 residues. Per germline, CDR1 MNHNS and CDR2 SASEGT.

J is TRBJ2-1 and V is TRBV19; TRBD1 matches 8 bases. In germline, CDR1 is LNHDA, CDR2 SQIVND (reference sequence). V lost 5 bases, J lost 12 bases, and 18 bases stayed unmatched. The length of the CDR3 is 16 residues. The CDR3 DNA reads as TGTGCCAGTAGTGTCCAGGACAGGCTCGCGGGGACAGGGCAGTTCTTC. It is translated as CASSVQDRLAGTGQFF. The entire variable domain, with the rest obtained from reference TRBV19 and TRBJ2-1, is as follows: DGGITQSPKYLFRKEGQNVTLSCEQNLNHDAMYWYRQDPGQGLRLIYYSQIVNDFQKGDIAEGYSVSREKKESFPLTVTSAQKNPTAFYLCASSVQDRLAGTGQFFGPGTRLTVL.

CDR3 protein: CSVARGTEAFF. CDR3 sequence (DNA): TGCAGCGTTGCCCGGGGGACTGAAGCTTTCTTT. This rearrangement joins TRBV29-1 to TRBJ1-1; a weak D match, TRBD1 (5 bases). V was shortened by 4 bases and J by 5 bases, with 8 bases between the two germline ends. The CDR3 totals 11 residues. The germline V gene has CDR1 SQVTM and CDR2 ANQGSEA.

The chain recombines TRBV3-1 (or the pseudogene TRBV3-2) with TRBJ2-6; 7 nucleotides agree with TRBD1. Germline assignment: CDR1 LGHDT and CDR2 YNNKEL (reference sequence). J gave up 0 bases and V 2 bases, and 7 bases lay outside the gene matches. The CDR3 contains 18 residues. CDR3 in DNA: TGTGCCAGCAGCCAACATCCGGGACAGTCCTCTGGGGCCAACGTCCTGACTTTC. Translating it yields CASSQHPGQSSGANVLTF.

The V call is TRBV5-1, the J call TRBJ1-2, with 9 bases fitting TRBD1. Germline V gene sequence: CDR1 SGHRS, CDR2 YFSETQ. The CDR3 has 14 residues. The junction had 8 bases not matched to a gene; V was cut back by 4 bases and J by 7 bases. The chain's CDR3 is CASSDETGGSGYTF. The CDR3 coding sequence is TGCGCCAGCAGCGACGAGACAGGGGGGAGTGGCTACACCTTC.